Below are 13 T cell receptor beta chains sequenced from a single sample in a study of CD8 T cells in Susac syndrome. RNA was extracted with the RNeasy kit, and a quantity of 0.5 to 1 ug was reverse transcribed using random hexamers. TCRdb reanalysed the immunoSEQ multiplex PCR reads using MiXCR and keeps one entry per CDR3 protein. The sample consists of about 280,000 distinct CDR3 sequences, roughly 84% of them appearing once. Sequenced: CD8+ T cells from PBMCs. The receptors derive from a human donor with multiple sclerosis.

The gene calls are TRBV9 and TRBJ2-2; D gene uncertain. Germline assignment: CDR1 SGDLS and CDR2 YYNGEE. Trimming pared 1 base from V and 3 bases from J, leaving 16 bases between. This CDR3 spans 17 amino acids. CDR3 sequence: CASSVTAVPRDTGELFF. The DNA for the CDR3 is TGTGCCAGCAGCGTAACCGCTGTTCCCCGAGACACCGGGGAGCTGTTTTTT. Drawing the rest from reference TRBV9 and TRBJ2-2, the complete variable domain is DSGVTQTPKHLITATGQRVTLRCSPRSGDLSVYWYQQSLDQGLQFLIQYYNGEERAKGNILERFSAQQFPDLHSELNLSSLELGDSALYFCASSVTAVPRDTGELFFGEGSRLTVL.

This chain links TRBV28 with TRBJ2-5, with 9 bases that match TRBD2. V gave up 6 bases and J gave up 2 bases; unmatched junction bases: 4. Germline V gene sequence: CDR1 MDHEN, CDR2 SYDVKM. This CDR3 is 14 amino acids long. CDR3 DNA sequence: TGTGCCAGCAGAACTAGCGGGCCACAAGAGACCCAGTACTTC. Translating gives CASRTSGPQETQYF.

The V and J genes are TRBV12-3 or TRBV12-4 and TRBJ1-4; 7 nucleotides align to TRBD1. The V segment lost 5 bases and the J segment 8 bases; nucleotides outside the gene matches: 14. The CDR3 has 16 residues. The CDR3 bases are TGTGCCAGCAGTACCCTAGGGGAGGGGGCGGAGGAAAAACTGTTTTTT. Protein sequence: CASSTLGEGAEEKLFF.

This clonotype was counted a single time. This rearrangement joins TRBV5-1 to TRBJ2-7, with unresolved D. There are 12 residues in the CDR3. The germline V gene has CDR1 SGHRS and CDR2 YFSETQ. Trimming shortened V by 0 bases and J by 7 bases, and 8 bases separated the two germline ends. The CDR3, as DNA: TGCGCCAGCAGCTTGGACTCCGAGGAGCAGTACTTC. This gives the protein CASSLDSEEQYF.

The chain uses TRBV28 and TRBJ1-1; D not resolved. Trimming stripped 5 bases from V and 0 bases from J, with 10 bases between. The CDR3 length is 14 residues. The germline V gene encodes CDR1 MDHEN and CDR2 SYDVKM. The CDR3 DNA follows: TGTGCCAGCAGTCCCCTACGTCTGAACACTGAAGCTTTCTTT. Amino acid sequence: CASSPLRLNTEAFF. Using reference TRBV28 and TRBJ1-1 for the parts outside the CDR3, the full variable domain is DVKVTQSSRYLVKRTGEKVFLECVQDMDHENMFWYRQDPGLGLRLIYFSYDVKMKEKGDIPEGYSVSREKKERFSLILESASTNQTSMYLCASSPLRLNTEAFFGQGTRLTVV.

The genes are TRBV29-1 and TRBJ2-1, with 13 nucleotides matching TRBD2. Looked up from germline, CDR1 is SQVTM and CDR2 is ANQGSEA. This CDR3 contains 15 residues. The J segment lost 4 bases and the V segment lost 7 bases, leaving 7 bases of the junction unmatched. CDR3 residues: CSAEGLAGLYNEQFF. The CDR3, as DNA: TGCAGCGCCGAGGGACTAGCGGGACTATACAATGAGCAGTTCTTC.

This clonotype was found once. A read error may produce the germline difference seen at one junction end. The rearrangement joins TRBV29-1 to TRBJ2-2; 8 nucleotides align to TRBD1. The germline V gene has CDR1 SQVTM and CDR2 ANQGSEA. The CDR3 runs to 14 residues. In DNA, the CDR3 is TGCAGCGTCGACAGGGGATTTAACACCGGGGAGCTTTTTTTT. Amino acids: CSVDRGFNTGELFF.

The chain couples TRBV28 to TRBJ2-3, with TRBD2 identical over 7 bases. The CDR3 consists of 16 residues. The V and J ends lost 1 base and 1 base, in that order; junction bases with no gene match: 5. The germline CDR1 and CDR2 sequences are MDHEN and SYDVKM. The CDR3 loop reads CASSLFAGEGTDTQYF. In DNA form, the CDR3 reads TGTGCCAGCAGTTTATTCGCGGGAGAGGGCACAGATACGCAGTATTTT.

J is TRBJ2-5 and V is TRBV13, with 8 positions matching TRBD2. Germline lookup yields CDR1 PRHDT and CDR2 FYEKMQ (reference sequence). V lost 5 bases and J lost 5; bases outside the gene matches: 16. The CDR3 length is 17 residues. Here the CDR3 DNA reads TGTGCCAGCAGCCCAGGGGCGGGAGGACGATTCGCGGAGACCCAGTACTTC. Its translation: CASSPGAGGRFAETQYF.

The count of this clonotype is one. The chain combines TRBV5-6 with TRBJ2-7, with TRBD2 identical over 9 bases. CDR1 and CDR2 from the germline V gene are SGHDT and YYEEEE. Trimming removed 6 bases from V and 7 bases from J; junction bases left unmatched: 8. This CDR3 has 13 residues. The CDR3 loop is CASNPSGAWEQYF. The CDR3, as DNA: TGTGCCAGCAACCCTAGCGGGGCCTGGGAGCAGTACTTC.

The chain employs TRBV6-6 and TRBJ1-5; possible D gene TRBD1, 6 bases. Trimming stripped 8 bases from V and 2 bases from J, with 16 bases between. Germline assignment: CDR1 MNHNY and CDR2 SVGAGI (reference sequence). There are 15 residues in the CDR3. The CDR3 DNA reads as TGTGCCAGCGGGGAATACGAGGGGGGCAATCAGCCCCAGCATTTT. Residues: CASGEYEGGNQPQHF.

This chain connects TRBV5-1 to TRBJ2-7, with D possibly TRBD1 on 6 matching bases. Per germline, CDR1 SGHRS and CDR2 YFSETQ. This CDR3 region has 16 residues. Deletions cut 0 bases from V and 3 bases from J, with 16 bases between. CDR3 DNA: TGCGCCAGCAGCTTGGGGAGACAGGCCAACTACTACGAGCAGTACTTC. It translates to CASSLGRQANYYEQYF.

This clonotype was seen a single time. The rearrangement joins TRBV2 to TRBJ2-3; 10 bases match TRBD2. Per the germline V gene, CDR1 is SNHLY and CDR2 is FYNNEI. This CDR3 comprises 17 residues. V gave up 3 bases and J gave up 1 base; unmatched junction bases: 7. The CDR3 DNA follows: TGTGCCAGCAGTGAGGGACTAGGGACTAGCGGCACAGATACGCAGTATTTT. This gives the protein CASSEGLGTSGTDTQYF. The full variable domain, its missing parts supplied by reference TRBV2 and TRBJ2-3, is EPEVTQTPSHQVTQMGQEVILRCVPISNHLYFYWYRQILGQKVEFLVSFYNNEISEKSEIFDDQFSVERPDGSNFTLKIRSTKLEDSAMYFCASSEGLGTSGTDTQYFGPGTRLTVL.